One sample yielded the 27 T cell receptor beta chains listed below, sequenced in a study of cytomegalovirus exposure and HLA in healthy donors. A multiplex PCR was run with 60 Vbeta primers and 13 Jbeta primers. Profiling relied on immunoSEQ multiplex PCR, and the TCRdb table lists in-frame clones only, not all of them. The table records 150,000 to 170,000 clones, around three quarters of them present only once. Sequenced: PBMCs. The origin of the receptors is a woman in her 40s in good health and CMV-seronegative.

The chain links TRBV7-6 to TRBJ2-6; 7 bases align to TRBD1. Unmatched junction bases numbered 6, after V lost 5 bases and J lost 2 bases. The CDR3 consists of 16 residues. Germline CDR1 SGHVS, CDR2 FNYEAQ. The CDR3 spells CASSPSTGAGANVLTF. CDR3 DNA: TGTGCCAGCAGCCCGTCAACAGGGGCTGGGGCCAACGTCCTGACTTTC.

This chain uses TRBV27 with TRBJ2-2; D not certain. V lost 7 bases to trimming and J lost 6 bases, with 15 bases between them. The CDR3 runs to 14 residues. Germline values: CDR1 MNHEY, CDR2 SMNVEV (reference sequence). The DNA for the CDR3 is TGTGCCAGCACCCCCAACCGCGTCGCCGGGGAGCTGTTTTTT. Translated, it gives CASTPNRVAGELFF.

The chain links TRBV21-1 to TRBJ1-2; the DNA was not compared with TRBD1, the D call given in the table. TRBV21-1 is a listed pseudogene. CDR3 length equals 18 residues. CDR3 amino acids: CASSNTGLQFFRYYGYTF. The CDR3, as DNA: TGTGCCAGCAGCAACACAGGGCTTCAATTTTTTCGATACTATGGCTACACCTTC.

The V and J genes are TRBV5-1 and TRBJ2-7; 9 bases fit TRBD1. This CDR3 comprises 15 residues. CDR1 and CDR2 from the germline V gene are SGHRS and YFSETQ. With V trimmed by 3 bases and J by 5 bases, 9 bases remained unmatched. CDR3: CASSWRQGEGDEQYF. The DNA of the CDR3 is TGCGCCAGCAGCTGGCGACAGGGGGAGGGCGACGAGCAGTACTTC. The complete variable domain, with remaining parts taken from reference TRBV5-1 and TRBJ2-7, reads KAGVTQTPRYLIKTRGQQVTLSCSPISGHRSVSWYQQTPGQGLQFLFEYFSETQRNKGNFPGRFSGRQFSNSRSEMNVSTLELGDSALYLCASSWRQGEGDEQYFGPGTRLTVT.

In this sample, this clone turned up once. The CDR3 loop is CASSLGGGAAYEQYF. CDR3 bases: TGTGCCAGCAGCTTAGGCGGGGGGGCAGCCTACGAGCAGTACTTC. The J gene is TRBJ2-7, the V gene TRBV7-6; 9 nucleotides align to TRBD2. J was trimmed by 2 bases and V by 1 base; bases with no gene match: 3. In germline, CDR1 is SGHVS, CDR2 FNYEAQ. This CDR3 comprises 15 residues. The variable domain in full, with the rest retrieved from reference TRBV7-6 and TRBJ2-7, is GAGVSQSPRYKVTKRGQDVALRCDPISGHVSLYWYRQALGQGPEFLTYFNYEAQQDKSGLPNDRFSAERPEGSISTLTIQRTEQRDSAMYRCASSLGGGAAYEQYFGPGTRLTVT.

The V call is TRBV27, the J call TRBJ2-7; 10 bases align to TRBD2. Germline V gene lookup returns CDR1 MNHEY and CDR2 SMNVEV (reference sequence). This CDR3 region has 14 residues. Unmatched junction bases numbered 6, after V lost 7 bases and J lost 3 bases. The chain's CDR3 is CASIRTSGHYEQYF. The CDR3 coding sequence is TGTGCCAGCATCCGGACTAGCGGTCACTACGAGCAGTACTTC.

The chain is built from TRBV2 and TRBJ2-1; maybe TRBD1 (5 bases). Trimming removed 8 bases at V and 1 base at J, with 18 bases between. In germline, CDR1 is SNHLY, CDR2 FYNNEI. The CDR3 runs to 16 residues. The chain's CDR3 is CASARAPGISYNEQFF. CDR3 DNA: TGTGCCAGCGCTCGGGCCCCAGGGATATCCTACAATGAGCAGTTCTTC. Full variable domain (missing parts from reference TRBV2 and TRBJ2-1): EPEVTQTPSHQVTQMGQEVILRCVPISNHLYFYWYRQILGQKVEFLVSFYNNEISEKSEIFDDQFSVERPDGSNFTLKIRSTKLEDSAMYFCASARAPGISYNEQFFGPGTRLTVL.

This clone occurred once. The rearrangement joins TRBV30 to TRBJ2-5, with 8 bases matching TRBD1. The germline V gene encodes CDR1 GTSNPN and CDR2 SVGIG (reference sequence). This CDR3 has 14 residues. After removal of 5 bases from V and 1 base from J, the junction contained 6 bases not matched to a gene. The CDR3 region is CAWETGAIQETQYF. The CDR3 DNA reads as TGTGCCTGGGAGACAGGGGCAATCCAAGAGACCCAGTACTTC. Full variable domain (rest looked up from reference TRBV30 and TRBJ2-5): SQTIHQWPATLVQPVGSPLSLECTVEGTSNPNLYWYRQAAGRGLQLLFYSVGIGQISSEVPQNLSASRPQDRQFILSSKKLLLSDSGFYLCAWETGAIQETQYFGPGTRLLVL.

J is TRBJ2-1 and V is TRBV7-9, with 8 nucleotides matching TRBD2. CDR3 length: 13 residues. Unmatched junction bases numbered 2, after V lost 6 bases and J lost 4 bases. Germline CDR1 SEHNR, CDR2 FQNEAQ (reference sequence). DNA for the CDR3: TGTGCCAGCAGACTAGCGGAGTACAATGAGCAGTTCTTC. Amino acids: CASRLAEYNEQFF.

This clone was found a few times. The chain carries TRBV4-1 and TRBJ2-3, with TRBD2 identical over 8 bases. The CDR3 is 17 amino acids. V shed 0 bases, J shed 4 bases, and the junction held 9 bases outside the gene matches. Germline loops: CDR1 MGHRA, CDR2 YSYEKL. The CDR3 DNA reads TGCGCCAGCAGCCAAGAACCCCCCGGGAGGGCCGCAGATACGCAGTATTTT. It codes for CASSQEPPGRAADTQYF.

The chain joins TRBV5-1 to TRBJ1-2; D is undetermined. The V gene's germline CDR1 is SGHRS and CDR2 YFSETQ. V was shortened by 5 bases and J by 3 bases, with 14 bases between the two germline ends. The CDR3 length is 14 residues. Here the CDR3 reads CASSRAGEYYGYTF. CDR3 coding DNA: TGCGCCAGCAGTAGAGCAGGTGAATACTATGGCTACACCTTC.

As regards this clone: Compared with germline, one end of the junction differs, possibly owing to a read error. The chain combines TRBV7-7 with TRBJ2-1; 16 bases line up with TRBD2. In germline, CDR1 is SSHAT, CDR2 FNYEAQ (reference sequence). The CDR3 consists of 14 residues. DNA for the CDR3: TGTGCTAGCAGCTTTGGGACTAGCGGGGGGGCCATCTTCTTC. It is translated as CASSFGTSGGAIFF.

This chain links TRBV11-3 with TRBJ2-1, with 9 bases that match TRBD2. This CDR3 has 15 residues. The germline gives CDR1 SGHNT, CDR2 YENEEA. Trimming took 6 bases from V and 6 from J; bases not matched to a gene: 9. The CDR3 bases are TGTGCCAGCAGTTCAGCGGGAGGCGCGCTCAATGAGCAGTTCTTC. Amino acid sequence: CASSSAGGALNEQFF.

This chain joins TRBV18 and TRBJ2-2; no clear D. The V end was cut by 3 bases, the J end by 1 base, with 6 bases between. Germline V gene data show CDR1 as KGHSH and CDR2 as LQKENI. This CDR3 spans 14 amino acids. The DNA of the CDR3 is TGTGCCAGCTCACCTTCCAGGAACACCGGGGAGCTGTTTTTT. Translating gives CASSPSRNTGELFF.

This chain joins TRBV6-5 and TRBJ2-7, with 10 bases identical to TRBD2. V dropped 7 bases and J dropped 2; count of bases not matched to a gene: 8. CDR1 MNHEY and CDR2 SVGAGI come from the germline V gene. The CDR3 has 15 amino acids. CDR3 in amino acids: CASTVSGTSAYEQYF. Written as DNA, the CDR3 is TGTGCCAGCACCGTTTCGGGGACTAGCGCCTACGAGCAGTACTTC.

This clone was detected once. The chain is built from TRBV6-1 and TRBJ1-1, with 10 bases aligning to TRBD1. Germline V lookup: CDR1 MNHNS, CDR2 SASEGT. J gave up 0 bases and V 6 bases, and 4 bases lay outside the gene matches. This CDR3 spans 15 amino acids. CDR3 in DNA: TGTGCCAGCAGCCAAGGACAGGGGGTGAACACTGAAGCTTTCTTT. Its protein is CASSQGQGVNTEAFF.

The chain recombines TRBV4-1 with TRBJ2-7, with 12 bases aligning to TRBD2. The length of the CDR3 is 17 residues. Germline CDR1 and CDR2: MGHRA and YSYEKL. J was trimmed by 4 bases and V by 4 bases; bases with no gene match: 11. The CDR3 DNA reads TGCGCCAGCAGCCCCATGGGTGGGCTAGCGGGGGGGTACGAGCAGTACTTC. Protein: CASSPMGGLAGGYEQYF.

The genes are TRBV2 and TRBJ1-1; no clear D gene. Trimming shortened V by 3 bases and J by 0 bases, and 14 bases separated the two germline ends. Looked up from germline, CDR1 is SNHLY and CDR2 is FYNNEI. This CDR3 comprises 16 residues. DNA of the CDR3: TGTGCCAGCAGTGAGAGAATCATTTTCATGAACACTGAAGCTTTCTTT. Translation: CASSERIIFMNTEAFF.

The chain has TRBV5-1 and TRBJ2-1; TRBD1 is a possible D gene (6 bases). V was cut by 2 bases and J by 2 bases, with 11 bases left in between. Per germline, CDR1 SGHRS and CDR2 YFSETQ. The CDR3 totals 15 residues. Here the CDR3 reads CASSLGPGAYNEQFF. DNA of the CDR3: TGCGCCAGCAGCTTAGGGCCAGGGGCCTACAATGAGCAGTTCTTC.

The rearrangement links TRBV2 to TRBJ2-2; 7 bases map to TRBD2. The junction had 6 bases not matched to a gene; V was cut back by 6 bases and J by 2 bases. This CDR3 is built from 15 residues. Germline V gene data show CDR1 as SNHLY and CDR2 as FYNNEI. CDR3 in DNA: TGTGCCAGCAGGGGGGGGGACTCAAACACCGGGGAGCTGTTTTTT. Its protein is CASRGGDSNTGELFF. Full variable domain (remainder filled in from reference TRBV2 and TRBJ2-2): EPEVTQTPSHQVTQMGQEVILRCVPISNHLYFYWYRQILGQKVEFLVSFYNNEISEKSEIFDDQFSVERPDGSNFTLKIRSTKLEDSAMYFCASRGGDSNTGELFFGEGSRLTVL.

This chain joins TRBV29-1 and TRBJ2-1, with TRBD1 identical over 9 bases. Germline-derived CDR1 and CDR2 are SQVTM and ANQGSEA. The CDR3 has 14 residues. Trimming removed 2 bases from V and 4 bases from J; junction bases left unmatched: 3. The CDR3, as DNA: TGCAGCGTTGAAAGGGACAGGGAGTACAATGAGCAGTTCTTC. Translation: CSVERDREYNEQFF.

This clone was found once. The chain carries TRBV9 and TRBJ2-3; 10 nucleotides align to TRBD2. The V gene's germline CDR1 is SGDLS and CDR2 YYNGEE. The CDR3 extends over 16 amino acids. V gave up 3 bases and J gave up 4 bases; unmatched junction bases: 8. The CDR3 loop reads CASSARSGRNSDTQYF. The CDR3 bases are TGTGCCAGCAGCGCACGTAGCGGGAGGAACTCAGATACGCAGTATTTT. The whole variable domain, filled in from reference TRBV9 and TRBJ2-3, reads DSGVTQTPKHLITATGQRVTLRCSPRSGDLSVYWYQQSLDQGLQFLIQYYNGEERAKGNILERFSAQQFPDLHSELNLSSLELGDSALYFCASSARSGRNSDTQYFGPGTRLTVL.

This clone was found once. CDR3 DNA: TGCGCCAGCAGCCAGGAAAGCGGGGGATCCTACAATGAGCAGTTCTTC. As protein: CASSQESGGSYNEQFF. The gene calls are TRBV4-1 and TRBJ2-1; 8 bases agree with TRBD2. The V gene's germline CDR1 is MGHRA and CDR2 YSYEKL. The CDR3 consists of 16 residues. V lost 3 bases, J lost 1 base, and 5 bases stayed unmatched.

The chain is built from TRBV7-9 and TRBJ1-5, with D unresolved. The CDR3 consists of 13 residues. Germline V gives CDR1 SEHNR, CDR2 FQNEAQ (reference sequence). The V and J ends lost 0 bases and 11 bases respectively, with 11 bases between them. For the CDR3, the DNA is TGTGCCAGCAGCTTAGCCGCTAAGGAGGCCCAGCATTTT. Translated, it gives CASSLAAKEAQHF.

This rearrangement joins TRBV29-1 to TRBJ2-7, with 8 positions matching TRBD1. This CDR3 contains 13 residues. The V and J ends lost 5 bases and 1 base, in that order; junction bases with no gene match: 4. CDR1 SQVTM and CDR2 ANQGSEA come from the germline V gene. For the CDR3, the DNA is TGCAGCGTTTCGACAGGGGCATCCTACGAGCAGTACTTC. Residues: CSVSTGASYEQYF.

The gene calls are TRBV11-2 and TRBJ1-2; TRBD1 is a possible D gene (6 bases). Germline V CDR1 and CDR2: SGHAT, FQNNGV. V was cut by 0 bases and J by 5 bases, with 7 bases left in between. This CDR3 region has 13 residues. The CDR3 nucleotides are TGTGCCAGCAGCTTAGACCAGGGGTATGGCTACACCTTC. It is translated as CASSLDQGYGYTF.

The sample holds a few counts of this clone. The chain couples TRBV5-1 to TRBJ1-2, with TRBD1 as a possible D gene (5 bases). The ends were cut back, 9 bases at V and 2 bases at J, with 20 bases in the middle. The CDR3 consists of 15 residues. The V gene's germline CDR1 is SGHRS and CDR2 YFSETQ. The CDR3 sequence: CATRVAQVLNYGYTF. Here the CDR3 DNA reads TGCGCCACCAGGGTGGCACAGGTCCTCAACTATGGCTACACCTTC.